This TCR beta chain was sequenced during a study of T cell responses to AZD1222 COVID-19 vaccine. Only in-frame clones appear in the TCRdb table, and some are missing; sequencing was by immunoSEQ multiplex PCR. This sample has 95,000 to 100,000 clones; just over 90% occur once, and the top ten carry about 12%. Whole-study findings and limits: Donors skewed white British and female; clonal diversity was possibly underestimated. Increased Spike-specific TCR breadth and depth were observed after two AZD1222 doses. At 160-218 and 743-854, vaccine-associated CD4 TCRs were dominant, and they spanned spike.

Details on this clone: Antigen unknown.

The CDR3 covers 15 residues. Germline V gene data show CDR1 as SGHTA and CDR2 as FQGNSA. V lost 5 bases, J lost 0 bases, and 13 bases lay in between. The sequenced sample was peripheral blood, obtained on day 0 of AZD1222 vaccination. The sequence was collected from an adult in good health. The chain has TRBV7-2 and TRBJ1-1; no firm D call. DNA for the CDR3: TGTGCCAGCAGCACGCACCTAGGGCTGAACACTGAAGCTTTCTTT. This sequence encodes CASSTHLGLNTEAFF.